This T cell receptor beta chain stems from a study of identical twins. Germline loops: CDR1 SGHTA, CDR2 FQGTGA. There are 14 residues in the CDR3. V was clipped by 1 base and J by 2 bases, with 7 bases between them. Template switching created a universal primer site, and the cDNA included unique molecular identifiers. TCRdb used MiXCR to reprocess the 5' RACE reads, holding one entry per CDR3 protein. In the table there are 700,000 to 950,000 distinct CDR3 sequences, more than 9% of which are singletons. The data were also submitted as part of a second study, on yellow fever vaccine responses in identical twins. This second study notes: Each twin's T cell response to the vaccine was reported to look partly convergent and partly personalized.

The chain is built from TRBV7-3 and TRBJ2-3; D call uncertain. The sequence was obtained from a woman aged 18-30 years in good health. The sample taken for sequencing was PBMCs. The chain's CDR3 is CASSLSSNTDTQYF. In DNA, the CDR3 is TGTGCCAGCAGCTTAAGTAGCAACACAGATACGCAGTATTTT.